Sequencing of this TCR beta chain was carried out in a study of CD8 T cells in ankylosing spondylitis. Study results and limitations: About 8 highly homologous variants made up a TCR beta motif, and this motif appeared characteristic of ankylosing spondylitis blood.

This clonotype showed up just a few times. Its matching antigen is unknown. TCRdb called the 5' RACE reads again in MiXCR, with one record for every CDR3 protein. This table has about 330,000 distinct CDR3 sequences, roughly 8% appearing once. CDR3 length equals 16 residues. Looked up from germline, CDR1 is DFQATT and CDR2 is SNEGSKA (reference sequence). V lost 3 bases and J lost 4, with 22 bases in between. This rearrangement joins TRBV20-1 to TRBJ2-7; perhaps TRBD1 as D (6 bases). The receptor's source is a male donor with ankylosing spondylitis. The sample comprised blood, either unsorted or a sorted T cell fraction (not recorded which). CDR3 sequence reads: CSARGQAQGTSYEQYF. The CDR3 DNA follows: TGCAGTGCTAGGGGGCAGGCCCAGGGGACCTCTTACGAGCAGTACTTC.